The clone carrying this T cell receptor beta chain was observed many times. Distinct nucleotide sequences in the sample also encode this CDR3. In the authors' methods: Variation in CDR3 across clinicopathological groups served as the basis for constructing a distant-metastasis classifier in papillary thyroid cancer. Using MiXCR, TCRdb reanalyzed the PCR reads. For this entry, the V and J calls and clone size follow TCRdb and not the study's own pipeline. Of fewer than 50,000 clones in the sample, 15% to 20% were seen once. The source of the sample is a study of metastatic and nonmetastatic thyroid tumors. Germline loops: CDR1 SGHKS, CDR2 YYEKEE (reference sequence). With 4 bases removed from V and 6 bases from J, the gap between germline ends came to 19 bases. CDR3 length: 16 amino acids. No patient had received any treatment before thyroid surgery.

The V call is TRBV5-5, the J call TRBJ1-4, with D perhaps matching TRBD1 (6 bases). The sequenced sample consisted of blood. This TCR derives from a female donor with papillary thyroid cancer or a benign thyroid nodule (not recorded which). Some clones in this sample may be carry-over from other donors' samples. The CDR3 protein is CASSNPGAQSDEKLFF. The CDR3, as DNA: TGTGCCAGCAGCAATCCGGGGGCCCAATCGGATGAAAAACTGTTTTTT. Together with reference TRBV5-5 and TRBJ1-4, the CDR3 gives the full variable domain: DAGVTQSPTHLIKTRGQQVTLRCSPISGHKSVSWYQQVLGQGPQFIFQYYEKEERGRGNFPDRFSARQFPNYSSELNVNALLLGDSALYLCASSNPGAQSDEKLFFGSGTQLSVL.